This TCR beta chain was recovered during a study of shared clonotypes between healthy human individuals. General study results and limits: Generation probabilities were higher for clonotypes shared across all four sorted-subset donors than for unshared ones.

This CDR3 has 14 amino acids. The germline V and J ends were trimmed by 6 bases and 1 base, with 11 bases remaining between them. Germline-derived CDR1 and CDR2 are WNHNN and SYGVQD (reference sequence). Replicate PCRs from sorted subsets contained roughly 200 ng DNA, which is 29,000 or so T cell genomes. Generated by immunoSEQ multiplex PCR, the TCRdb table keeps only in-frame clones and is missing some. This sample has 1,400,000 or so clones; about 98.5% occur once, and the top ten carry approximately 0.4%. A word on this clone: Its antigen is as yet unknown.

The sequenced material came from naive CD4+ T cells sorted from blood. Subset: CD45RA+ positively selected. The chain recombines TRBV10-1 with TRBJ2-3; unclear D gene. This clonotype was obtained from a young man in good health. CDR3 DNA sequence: TGCGCCAGCAGCTTAGGGCCCGGCACAGATACGCAGTATTTT. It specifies CASSLGPGTDTQYF.